The next 19 T cell receptor beta chains were all read from a single sample in a study of blood T cells in healthy people across ages. Primed by a sample-barcoded 5' primer and a J-beta primer mix, a second PCR proceeded for about 6 to 12 cycles. MiXCR was run by TCRdb on the 5' RACE reads, yielding one entry per CDR3 protein. The table lists about a million distinct CDR3 sequences, roughly 51% of them singletons, with over 20% in the top ten. Source material: blood. Receptors originate from a woman aged 55 to 70 in good health.

There are a few counts of this clonotype. The chain has TRBV29-1 and TRBJ2-7; 9 positions match TRBD1. Germline V gives CDR1 SQVTM, CDR2 ANQGSEA. The CDR3 sequence is 13 residues long. The J segment lost 3 bases and the V segment lost 5 bases, leaving 5 bases of the junction unmatched. The CDR3 loop is CSVLGQGSYEQYF. The CDR3 coding sequence is TGCAGCGTTCTGGGACAGGGTAGCTACGAGCAGTACTTC.

As to this clonotype: A much more abundant neighbour one base away suggests this may be a read error. The chain couples TRBV29-1 to TRBJ2-3; maybe TRBD2 (5 bases). Germline CDR1 and CDR2: SQVTM and ANQGSEA. The CDR3 consists of 13 residues. In DNA, the CDR3 is TGCAGCGTTGATGGTGGGAGTTATGATATGCAGTATTTT. It encodes CSVDGGSYDMQYF.

V gene TRBV4-1 combines with J gene TRBJ1-1; D call uncertain. Trimming left V 1 base short and J 5 bases short, with 11 bases between. CDR3 length: 14 amino acids. The germline V gene encodes CDR1 MGHRA and CDR2 YSYEKL. CDR3: CASSQGQSGTEAFF. For the CDR3, the DNA is TGCGCCAGCAGCCAAGGCCAGTCAGGTACTGAAGCTTTCTTT.

The chain couples TRBV5-1 to TRBJ1-1, with D perhaps matching TRBD1 (5 bases). The CDR3 is 11 amino acids. V lost 4 bases and J 10 bases, leaving 11 bases between the germline ends. CDR1 SGHRS and CDR2 YFSETQ come from the germline V gene. The DNA for the CDR3 is TGCGCCAGCAGCCAGGGTTCTGGAGCTTTCTTT. Protein sequence: CASSQGSGAFF. The whole variable domain, filled in from reference TRBV5-1 and TRBJ1-1, reads KAGVTQTPRYLIKTRGQQVTLSCSPISGHRSVSWYQQTPGQGLQFLFEYFSETQRNKGNFPGRFSGRQFSNSRSEMNVSTLELGDSALYLCASSQGSGAFFGQGTRLTVV.

This clonotype occurred a few times. The chain combines TRBV7-3 with TRBJ2-1; 11 bases are shared with TRBD2. The CDR3 length is 16 residues. Germline values: CDR1 SGHTA, CDR2 FQGTGA. The V segment lost 4 bases and the J segment 5 bases; nucleotides outside the gene matches: 7. Written as DNA, the CDR3 is TGTGCCAGCAGCTGGTCCGGGACTAGCGGAAACAATGAGCAGTTCTTC. It yields the protein CASSWSGTSGNNEQFF. Looking up the rest from reference TRBV7-3 and TRBJ2-1 gives the full variable domain: GAGVSQTPSNKVTEKGKYVELRCDPISGHTALYWYRQSLGQGPEFLIYFQGTGAADDSGLPNDRFFAVRPEGSVSTLKIQRTERGDSAVYLCASSWSGTSGNNEQFFGPGTRLTVL.

V usage is TRBV20-1 and J usage is TRBJ2-2; a possible D gene is TRBD1 (6 bases). V was pared by 0 bases and J by 7 bases, with 18 bases between. This CDR3 is built from 16 residues. The germline CDR1 and CDR2 sequences are DFQATT and SNEGSKA (reference sequence). The CDR3 region is CSARDTRQGSVGELFF. CDR3 coding DNA: TGCAGTGCTAGAGATACGAGGCAGGGGAGTGTCGGGGAGCTGTTTTTT.

The V call is TRBV20-1, the J call TRBJ2-5; D is unresolved. This CDR3 spans 13 amino acids. Trimming left V 5 bases short and J 4 bases short, with 14 bases between. Germline assignment: CDR1 DFQATT and CDR2 SNEGSKA (reference sequence). CDR3 loop: CSAHLGLVETQYF. For the CDR3, the DNA is TGCAGTGCTCATTTGGGTTTAGTAGAGACCCAGTACTTC.

J is TRBJ2-3 and V is TRBV11-2; 12 bases fit TRBD2. Germline V gene data show CDR1 as SGHAT and CDR2 as FQNNGV. J was trimmed by 6 bases and V by 4 bases; bases with no gene match: 8. This CDR3 has 16 amino acids. This CDR3 reads CASSSRLAGENDTQYF. In DNA form, the CDR3 reads TGTGCCAGCAGCTCGCGACTAGCGGGAGAAAATGATACGCAGTATTTT.

This clonotype was seen a handful of times. The chain has TRBV29-1 and TRBJ2-2; TRBD2 is a possible D gene (6 bases). Looked up from germline, CDR1 is SQVTM and CDR2 is ANQGSEA. V was cut by 1 base and J by 2 bases, with 8 bases left in between. The CDR3 covers 14 residues. The chain's CDR3 is CSVEGLENTGELFF. The CDR3 DNA sequence: TGCAGCGTTGAAGGACTAGAAAACACCGGGGAGCTGTTTTTT.

The chain employs TRBV2 and TRBJ2-1; D might be TRBD1 or TRBD2, each matching 6 bases. This CDR3 is built from 14 residues. V dropped 4 bases and J dropped 9 bases, with 16 bases sitting between them. Germline assignment: CDR1 SNHLY and CDR2 FYNNEI. The CDR3 sequence: CASSAGGEEVEQFF. In nucleotides, the CDR3 is TGTGCCAGCAGTGCCGGGGGCGAAGAGGTTGAGCAGTTCTTC. The variable domain in full, completed from reference TRBV2 and TRBJ2-1, reads EPEVTQTPSHQVTQMGQEVILRCVPISNHLYFYWYRQILGQKVEFLVSFYNNEISEKSEIFDDQFSVERPDGSNFTLKIRSTKLEDSAMYFCASSAGGEEVEQFFGPGTRLTVL.

The chain carries TRBV19 and TRBJ2-1; weak D call: TRBD1 (5 bases). The V end was cut by 3 bases, the J end by 10 bases, with 16 bases between. The CDR3 consists of 14 residues. Germline V gene data show CDR1 as LNHDA and CDR2 as SQIVND (reference sequence). CDR3 in amino acids: CASSIRPRGKEQFF. The CDR3 nucleotides are TGTGCCAGTAGTATCCGCCCTAGGGGAAAAGAGCAGTTCTTC.

This clonotype was seen just once. The chain uses TRBV7-6 and TRBJ2-3; 11 bases fit TRBD1. The CDR3 spans 19 residues. J was trimmed by 8 bases and V by 2 bases; bases with no gene match: 18. Germline-derived CDR1 and CDR2 are SGHVS and FNYEAQ. The CDR3 nucleotides read TGTGCCAGCAGCTTAACCGGGACAGGGGGGTGGAGGGTCGCAGGTACGCAGTATTTT. Translation: CASSLTGTGGWRVAGTQYF.

This chain links TRBV28 with TRBJ1-4, with TRBD1 identical over 8 bases. The CDR3 is 14 amino acids. The V gene's germline CDR1 is MDHEN and CDR2 SYDVKM. The ends lost 6 bases at V and 6 bases at J; junction bases unmatched: 6. The CDR3 nucleotides read TGTGCCAGCAGCTCGACAGGGGATGATGAAAAACTGTTTTTT. As protein: CASSSTGDDEKLFF.

The CDR3 DNA follows: TGTGCCAGCAGCCCCCAAAACACAGGGCACTACGAGCAGTACTTC. As protein: CASSPQNTGHYEQYF. J is TRBJ2-7 and V is TRBV9, with D tentatively TRBD1 (6 bases). The germline V gene has CDR1 SGDLS and CDR2 YYNGEE. Trimming removed 4 bases at V and 3 bases at J, with 17 bases between. This CDR3 spans 15 amino acids.

V usage is TRBV6-5 and J usage is TRBJ1-1; tentatively, D is TRBD1 (5 bases). The ends were cut back, 6 bases at V and 6 bases at J, with 20 bases in the middle. CDR1 is MNHEY and CDR2 is SVGAGI in the germline V gene. This CDR3 comprises 15 residues. CDR3 amino acids: CASRSGRRLVAEAFF. Here the CDR3 DNA reads TGTGCCAGCAGGTCGGGACGGAGACTAGTGGCTGAAGCTTTCTTT.

This chain connects TRBV20-1 to TRBJ2-1; a weak D match, TRBD2 (6 bases). CDR3 size: 16 residues. V lost 1 base, J lost 10 bases, and 23 bases lay in between. The germline CDR1 and CDR2 sequences are DFQATT and SNEGSKA (reference sequence). The CDR3 protein is CSARGAGFRKPYEQFF. CDR3 in DNA: TGCAGTGCTAGAGGCGCGGGGTTTAGGAAACCCTACGAGCAGTTCTTC.

The J gene is TRBJ1-1, the V gene TRBV29-1; tentative D call: TRBD1 (6 bases). The germline gives CDR1 SQVTM, CDR2 ANQGSEA. The V and J ends lost 7 bases and 1 base respectively, with 10 bases between them. This CDR3 spans 12 amino acids. The CDR3 nucleotides are TGCAGCGCTTACAGGGAGAACACTGAAGCTTTCTTT. Its translation: CSAYRENTEAFF. Drawing the rest from reference TRBV29-1 and TRBJ1-1, the complete variable domain is SAVISQKPSRDICQRGTSLTIQCQVDSQVTMMFWYRQQPGQSLTLIATANQGSEATYESGFVIDKFPISRPNLTFSTLTVSNMSPEDSSIYLCSAYRENTEAFFGQGTRLTVV.

This chain uses TRBV7-2 with TRBJ2-1; the match to TRBD2 covers 8 bases. The trim removed 5 bases at V and 2 bases at J, leaving 2 bases unmatched. The CDR3 has 14 amino acids. Germline values: CDR1 SGHTA, CDR2 FQGNSA. CDR3 in amino acids: CASSNSGTYNEQFF. CDR3 DNA sequence: TGTGCCAGCAGCAATAGCGGGACCTACAATGAGCAGTTCTTC.

This clonotype was seen a few times. The V and J genes are TRBV28 and TRBJ2-1, with D possibly being TRBD1 (5 bases). The CDR3 has 13 amino acids. V was cut by 7 bases and J by 4 bases, with 11 bases left in between. The V gene's germline CDR1 is MDHEN and CDR2 SYDVKM. CDR3 in amino acids: CASTLRGYNEQFF. DNA for the CDR3: TGTGCCAGCACCCTAAGGGGTTACAATGAGCAGTTCTTC.